The T cell receptor (beta chain) under discussion was sequenced for a study of response to subunit inactivated influenza vaccine. The study's findings and limits: Only a handful of new T cells, the authors suggested, are recruited with each seasonal influenza vaccination.

TCRdb re-derived calls from the RT-PCR reads in MiXCR, one entry per CDR3 protein. The data hold some 850,000 distinct CDR3 sequences, with around 20% observed a single time. This CDR3 contains 16 residues. Germline assignment: CDR1 MNHEY and CDR2 SMNVEV (reference sequence). V was pared by 3 bases and J by 6 bases, with 7 bases of the junction left unmatched. This clonotype occurred a few times. Its matching antigen is unknown. The chain has TRBV27 and TRBJ2-2; 10 bases are shared with TRBD2. Here the sequenced sample was PBMCs from blood, taken more than 4 days after vaccination. The sequence was collected from a middle-aged man who received an inactivated influenza vaccine. The CDR3 nucleotides are TGTGCCAGCAGTTTGGAGCGGGGGGGCATCGCCGGGGAGCTGTTTTTT. Its protein is CASSLERGGIAGELFF.